One and the same sample provided the 4 T cell receptor beta chains below, sequenced in a study of vaccination and CD4 T cells after COVID-19. Treatment specified: roughly 11-day PBMC culture with coronavirus spike peptide pools or control peptides (ViraFEST assay). These receptors have no known antigen. Sequencing of DNA taken from cultured CD4+ T cells relied on the Oncomine TCR Beta short-read assay. TCRdb reanalysed the PCR reads using MiXCR and keeps one entry per CDR3 protein. The sample contains fewer than 20,000 distinct CDR3 sequences, roughly two fifths of which appear only once. The source material was CD4+ T cells from blood, cultured in vitro, sampled before SARS-CoV-2 vaccination. These receptors originate from a human donor who had recovered from COVID-19.

This clonotype was recorded only once. This chain connects TRBV7-7 to TRBJ2-1, with a tentative D call TRBD1 (5 bases). Germline-derived CDR1 and CDR2 are SSHAT and FNYEAQ (reference sequence). The CDR3 has 13 amino acids. V was pared by 5 bases and J by 5 bases, with 10 bases between. The DNA of the CDR3 is TGTGCCAGCAGCGGCGACAGCAACAATGAGCAGTTCTTC. Its translation: CASSGDSNNEQFF.

The chain links TRBV7-2 to TRBJ1-1; no definite D call. Germline V gene sequence: CDR1 SGHTA, CDR2 FQGNSA. V was pared by 1 base and J by 4 bases, with 7 bases between. The CDR3 spans 13 residues. This CDR3 reads CASSLGSGTEAFF. DNA of the CDR3: TGTGCCAGCAGCTTAGGATCGGGCACTGAAGCTTTCTTT.

This chain links TRBV20-1 with TRBJ2-3; TRBD2 agrees at 13 bases. Trimming took 4 bases from V and 3 from J; bases not matched to a gene: 7. The CDR3 contains 16 residues. From germline, CDR1 is DFQATT and CDR2 SNEGSKA (reference sequence). The CDR3 DNA reads TGCAGTGCTAAAACGCCGGGACTAGCGGGAACAGATACGCAGTATTTT. Amino acids: CSAKTPGLAGTDTQYF.

The CDR3 here is CASSLSGYGYTF. CDR3 sequence (DNA): TGTGCCAGCAGCTTAAGTGGCTATGGCTACACCTTC. The rearrangement links TRBV11-2 to TRBJ1-2; unclear D gene. The V gene lost 2 bases and the J gene lost 4 bases, with 5 bases spanning the gap. The germline gives CDR1 SGHAT, CDR2 FQNNGV. This CDR3 has 12 amino acids.